The 24 T cell receptor beta chains reported below all come from one sample, sequenced in a study of T cell responses to AZD1222 COVID-19 vaccine. This table comes from immunoSEQ multiplex PCR, and its TCRdb copy is limited to in-frame clones, with some not included. The top ten clones hold roughly 26% of a sample with 180,000 or so clones, approximately 90% of them seen once. Material: peripheral blood, obtained 28 days after the second AZD1222 dose. The receptors were gathered from an adult who received the AZD1222 COVID-19 vaccine.

This clone was picked up one time. The rearrangement uses TRBV10-3 and TRBJ1-3; a possible D gene is TRBD1 (6 bases). Trimming shortened V by 6 bases and J by 1 base, and 13 bases separated the two germline ends. The germline V gene encodes CDR1 ENHRY and CDR2 SYGVKD. CDR3 length: 15 amino acids. The CDR3 protein is CAIRSDSVSGNTIYF. The CDR3, as DNA: TGTGCCATCAGGTCGGACAGCGTATCTGGAAACACCATATATTTT.

The chain joins TRBV12-3 or TRBV12-4 to TRBJ1-1, with D possibly being TRBD1 (6 bases). V was pared by 5 bases and J by 5 bases, with 12 bases between. CDR3 length equals 13 residues. The CDR3 sequence: CASSDTGRTEAFF. The CDR3 coding sequence is TGTGCCAGCAGTGATACAGGGCGGACTGAAGCTTTCTTT.

This chain links TRBV11-3 with TRBJ2-7; perhaps TRBD2 as D (6 bases). V lost 5 bases and J lost 3, with 8 bases in between. CDR1 is SGHNT, CDR2 YENEEA, per germline. The CDR3 spans 12 residues. In DNA, the CDR3 is TGTGCCAGCAGCCGGGGGATCTACGAGCAGTACTTC. Amino acids: CASSRGIYEQYF.

This clone was observed a few times. This chain connects TRBV2 to TRBJ1-4, with D possibly being TRBD1 (6 bases). Trimming cost V 7 bases and J 3 bases, with 9 bases left between them. CDR3 size: 13 residues. CDR1 and CDR2 (germline): SNHLY, FYNNEI. The chain's CDR3 is CASNGQPNEKLFF. DNA of the CDR3: TGTGCCAGCAACGGACAGCCTAATGAAAAACTGTTTTTT.

This clone occurred once. V is TRBV6-5 and J is TRBJ1-2, with D tentatively TRBD1 (5 bases). Trimming shortened V by 2 bases and J by 6 bases, and 10 bases separated the two germline ends. Per germline, CDR1 MNHEY and CDR2 SVGAGI. This CDR3 contains 13 residues. CDR3 protein: CASSYDQGDGYTF. The CDR3 DNA is TGTGCCAGCAGTTACGACCAGGGCGATGGCTACACCTTC.

This clone was recorded once. The genes are TRBV19 and TRBJ1-5; tentatively, D is TRBD1 (5 bases). This CDR3 is 13 amino acids long. Germline V gene sequence: CDR1 LNHDA, CDR2 SQIVND (reference sequence). Trimming removed 9 bases at V and 3 bases at J, with 12 bases between. The CDR3 here is CASSRAANQPQHF. CDR3 DNA: TGTGCCAGCTCCAGGGCTGCCAATCAGCCCCAGCATTTT.

The J gene is TRBJ2-5, the V gene TRBV5-1, with TRBD2 identical over 10 bases. V trimming: 5 bases; J trimming: 4 bases; junction bases outside the gene matches: 11. CDR1 SGHRS and CDR2 YFSETQ come from the germline V gene. The CDR3 extends over 16 amino acids. The CDR3 DNA follows: TGCGCCAGCAGTTTGCCGGAAGCGGGAGGGGGAGAGACCCAGTACTTC. Translating gives CASSLPEAGGGETQYF. Filled out from reference TRBV5-1 and TRBJ2-5, the complete variable domain reads KAGVTQTPRYLIKTRGQQVTLSCSPISGHRSVSWYQQTPGQGLQFLFEYFSETQRNKGNFPGRFSGRQFSNSRSEMNVSTLELGDSALYLCASSLPEAGGGETQYFGPGTRLLVL.

The chain combines TRBV14 with TRBJ2-2; TRBD2 might be the D (6 bases). The germline V gene has CDR1 SGHDN and CDR2 FVKESK. V was cut by 4 bases and J by 2 bases, with 8 bases left in between. This CDR3 region has 14 residues. Here the CDR3 reads CASSRDLNTGELFF. The CDR3 DNA follows: TGTGCCAGCAGCCGGGACTTAAACACCGGGGAGCTGTTTTTT.

The chain employs TRBV7-9 and TRBJ2-7, with 12 nucleotides matching TRBD2. CDR3 length: 14 residues. Germline lookup yields CDR1 SEHNR and CDR2 FQNEAQ (reference sequence). Trimming cost V 3 bases and J 6 bases; bases outside gene matches: 3. The CDR3 sequence is CASSLLAGGLEQYF. In DNA, the CDR3 is TGTGCCAGCAGCTTGCTAGCGGGAGGGCTCGAGCAGTACTTC.

Details on this clone: The same CDR3 arises from other DNA sequences in this sample as well. CDR3 sequence (DNA): TGTGCCAGCTCACCATCGAGCGAGCAGTACTTC. It codes for CASSPSSEQYF. The rearrangement joins TRBV18 to TRBJ2-7; D not certain. V shed 2 bases and J shed 6 bases, with 5 bases lying between them. Germline CDR1 reads KGHSH; CDR2 reads LQKENI. CDR3 length: 11 residues.

J is TRBJ1-4 and V is TRBV27; no clear D gene. This CDR3 comprises 14 residues. The V gene's germline CDR1 is MNHEY and CDR2 SMNVEV (reference sequence). Deletions cut 7 bases from V and 5 bases from J, with 14 bases between. The CDR3 loop is CASTLFHGNEKLFF. CDR3 in DNA: TGTGCCAGCACACTGTTCCATGGGAATGAAAAACTGTTTTTT. The whole variable domain, filled in from reference TRBV27 and TRBJ1-4, reads EAQVTQNPRYLITVTGKKLTVTCSQNMNHEYMSWYRQDPGLGLRQIYYSMNVEVTDKGDVPEGYKVSRKEKRNFPLILESPSPNQTSLYFCASTLFHGNEKLFFGSGTQLSVL.

The gene calls are TRBV5-1 and TRBJ2-7; tentative D call: TRBD2 (6 bases). The CDR3 runs 15 residues. V lost 0 bases and J lost 2, with 12 bases in between. In germline, CDR1 is SGHRS, CDR2 YFSETQ. The CDR3 protein is CASSLAAGGAYEQYF. The CDR3 DNA reads as TGCGCCAGCAGCTTGGCCGCCGGAGGGGCCTACGAGCAGTACTTC. The full variable domain, its missing parts supplied by reference TRBV5-1 and TRBJ2-7, is KAGVTQTPRYLIKTRGQQVTLSCSPISGHRSVSWYQQTPGQGLQFLFEYFSETQRNKGNFPGRFSGRQFSNSRSEMNVSTLELGDSALYLCASSLAAGGAYEQYFGPGTRLTVT.

Remarks on this clone: Mismatch with germline at one junction end may stem from a read error. V gene TRBV7-7 combines with J gene TRBJ1-1, with TRBD1 as a possible D gene (5 bases). Per germline, CDR1 SSHAT and CDR2 FNYEAQ (reference sequence). The CDR3 is 16 amino acids. The CDR3 loop is CASSALTSGEGSEAFF. CDR3 nucleotide sequence: TGTGCTAGCAGCGCCTTGACATCGGGCGAGGGGTCTGAAGCTTTCTTT.

This chain uses TRBV27 with TRBJ2-1, with D unclear. The ends were cut back, 5 bases at V and 4 bases at J, with 6 bases in the middle. The CDR3 extends over 12 amino acids. CDR1 is MNHEY and CDR2 is SMNVEV in the germline V gene (reference sequence). This CDR3 reads CASSPQYNEQFF. Here the CDR3 DNA reads TGTGCCAGCAGTCCACAATACAATGAGCAGTTCTTC.

The chain is built from TRBV4-1 and TRBJ1-6, with D unresolved. The CDR3 loop spans 12 amino acids. Germline assignment: CDR1 MGHRA and CDR2 YSYEKL. V lost 6 bases and J lost 7, with 7 bases in between. The chain's CDR3 is CASSYMNSPLHF. DNA of the CDR3: TGCGCCAGCAGTTACATGAATTCACCCCTCCACTTT.

This rearrangement joins TRBV4-3 to TRBJ2-3; D may match TRBD1 or TRBD2 (5 bases each). Trimming took off 0 bases at V and 0 bases at J, with 13 bases between the two ends. The CDR3 consists of 17 residues. Germline CDR1 LGHNA, CDR2 YSLEER. The CDR3 sequence is CASSQDPGSVSTDTQYF. Here the CDR3 DNA reads TGCGCCAGCAGCCAAGATCCAGGGAGCGTCAGCACAGATACGCAGTATTTT.

This chain links TRBV5-5 with TRBJ1-6; a possible D gene is TRBD1 (5 bases). This CDR3 spans 15 amino acids. The V end was cut by 4 bases, the J end by 7 bases, with 15 bases between. The germline V gene encodes CDR1 SGHKS and CDR2 YYEKEE (reference sequence). CDR3 amino acids: CASSPGLDSNSPLHF. CDR3 sequence (DNA): TGTGCCAGCAGCCCGGGCCTCGACAGCAATTCACCCCTCCACTTT.

This chain joins TRBV5-6 and TRBJ2-7, with D possibly TRBD1 on 6 matching bases. Germline CDR1 SGHDT, CDR2 YYEEEE. The CDR3 runs to 13 residues. V was clipped by 1 base and J by 6 bases, with 11 bases between them. As DNA, the CDR3 is TGTGCCAGCAGCTTGTACAGGGCCGGCGAGCAGTACTTC. Translation: CASSLYRAGEQYF.

This rearrangement joins TRBV15 to TRBJ2-1; 7 positions match TRBD2. The CDR3 contains 13 residues. V lost 0 bases, J lost 10 bases, and 3 bases stayed unmatched. Germline CDR1 reads LNHNV; CDR2 reads YYDKDF (reference sequence). The CDR3 loop reads CATSRDRREEQFF. The CDR3 region has the DNA TGTGCCACCAGCAGAGATAGGCGGGAGGAGCAGTTCTTC.

This clone was picked up one time. This CDR3 reads CASSLARQGYGYTF. The CDR3 nucleotides are TGTGCCAGCAGTTTAGCCAGACAGGGCTATGGCTACACCTTC. The chain recombines TRBV28 with TRBJ1-2; TRBD1 agrees at 7 bases. Germline V gene data show CDR1 as MDHEN and CDR2 as SYDVKM. J was trimmed by 4 bases and V by 2 bases; bases with no gene match: 4. The CDR3 consists of 14 residues.

The chain carries TRBV27 and TRBJ2-3; the D gene could be TRBD1 or TRBD2 (5 bases each). This CDR3 comprises 17 residues. Trimming left V 7 bases short and J 0 bases short, with 20 bases between. Germline V gene sequence: CDR1 MNHEY, CDR2 SMNVEV (reference sequence). CDR3 protein: CASTPTAGSTSTDTQYF. As DNA, the CDR3 is TGTGCCAGCACCCCAACGGCAGGGAGTACTAGCACAGATACGCAGTATTTT.

Here the CDR3 DNA reads TGCAGCGTTGGGGTGGGCGCGAACTATGGCTACACCTTC. Amino acid sequence: CSVGVGANYGYTF. V usage is TRBV29-1 and J usage is TRBJ1-2; D unresolved. CDR1 SQVTM and CDR2 ANQGSEA come from the germline V gene. This CDR3 comprises 13 residues. Deletions cut 4 bases from V and 2 bases from J, with 11 bases between.

The J gene is TRBJ1-2, the V gene TRBV27, with D possibly being TRBD1 (6 bases). Per the germline V gene, CDR1 is MNHEY and CDR2 is SMNVEV (reference sequence). Trimming stripped 6 bases from V and 1 base from J, with 18 bases between. The CDR3 spans 16 residues. In nucleotides, the CDR3 is TGTGCCAGCAGCCGGAACGTGGGGGCCTATAACTATGGCTACACCTTC. Its protein is CASSRNVGAYNYGYTF.

The chain carries TRBV7-3 and TRBJ2-7; D remains ambiguous. The CDR3 is 13 residues long. CDR1 and CDR2 from the germline V gene are SGHTA and FQGTGA. Trimming pared 4 bases from V and 3 bases from J, leaving 10 bases between. This CDR3 is CASSYEANYEQYF. CDR3 bases: TGTGCCAGCAGCTATGAGGCTAACTACGAGCAGTACTTC.